Listed below are T cell receptor beta chains from one sample, sequenced in a study of blood T cell repertoires in COVID-19. This table comes from immunoSEQ multiplex PCR, and its TCRdb copy is limited to in-frame clones, with some not included. Of about 360,000 clones in the sample, about 86% were seen once. The sample taken for sequencing was peripheral blood. Source of these receptors: a woman aged 55-69 years with COVID-19, enrolled during active disease. CDR3s include the opening cysteine and the closing phenylalanine or tryptophan. The order of the fields is CDR3 protein, CDR3 DNA, D gene, V gene, J gene. D genes are given only for firm matches.

cdr3_aa: CASSFEAGHTEAFF
cdr3_nt: TGTGCCAGCAGTTTTGAGGCCGGCCACACTGAAGCTTTCTTT
d_call: NA
v_call: TRBV2
j_call: TRBJ1-1

cdr3_aa: CASSLNRESYEQYF
cdr3_nt: TGTGCCAGCAGTTTGAACAGGGAGTCCTACGAGCAGTACTTC
d_call: NA
v_call: TRBV27
j_call: TRBJ2-7

cdr3_aa: CASSSRLAGAYEQYF
cdr3_nt: TGTGCCAGCAGTTCTCGACTAGCGGGGGCCTACGAGCAGTACTTC
d_call: TRBD2
v_call: TRBV2
j_call: TRBJ2-7

cdr3_aa: CASSQATGGLDNQPQHF
cdr3_nt: TGCGCCAGCAGCCAAGCGACAGGGGGGCTAGACAATCAGCCCCAGCATTTT
d_call: TRBD1
v_call: TRBV4-1
j_call: TRBJ1-5

cdr3_aa: CASSLTRTSGDHNEQFF
cdr3_nt: TGTGCCAGCAGTTTAACCAGGACTAGCGGGGACCACAATGAGCAGTTCTTC
d_call: TRBD2
v_call: TRBV28
j_call: TRBJ2-1

cdr3_aa: CASSLVGGSGNEQFF
cdr3_nt: TGTGCCAGCAGCTTAGTGGGGGGTTCGGGCAATGAGCAGTTCTTC
d_call: NA
v_call: TRBV7-9
j_call: TRBJ2-1

cdr3_aa: CASSQSKSDGRYEQYF
cdr3_nt: TGCGCCAGCAGCCAGTCTAAGTCGGACGGGAGATACGAGCAGTACTTC
d_call: NA
v_call: TRBV4-3
j_call: TRBJ2-7

cdr3_aa: CASSGGTGASDTQYF
cdr3_nt: TGTGCCAGCTCGGGAGGGACAGGGGCCTCAGATACGCAGTATTTT
d_call: TRBD1
v_call: TRBV18
j_call: TRBJ2-3

cdr3_aa: CASYRDTKHQAKNIQYF
cdr3_nt: TGTGCCAGCTATCGGGACACCAAACACCAAGCCAAAAACATTCAGTACTTC
d_call: NA
v_call: TRBV7-9
j_call: TRBJ2-4

cdr3_aa: CASSVTSGGEMLYF
cdr3_nt: TGTGCCAGCAGCGTCACTAGCGGGGGGGAGATGCTGTACTTC
d_call: TRBD2
v_call: TRBV9
j_call: TRBJ2-5

cdr3_aa: CASSQDLGQSNTGELFF
cdr3_nt: TGTGCCAGCAGCCAAGATCTGGGGCAATCGAACACCGGGGAGCTGTTTTTT
d_call: NA
v_call: TRBV3-1/TRBV3-2
j_call: TRBJ2-2